This is a list of T cell receptor beta chains from one sample in a study of blood T cell repertoires in COVID-19. Repertoires were generated with immunoSEQ multiplex PCR, while TCRdb's copy carries only in-frame clones and drops some. The sample includes about 410,000 clones, around 89% of them seen just once. Sequenced input: peripheral blood. Receptors originate from a middle-aged woman with COVID-19, enrolled during active disease. Each CDR3 is given with its conserved first and last residue. A D gene is named only where the DNA matches it firmly. Only part of the rows carry a size: once, few, many, or a class if the clone is expanded.

cdr3_aa: CASSLTGGLGYGYTF; cdr3_nt: TGTGCCAGCAGCTTAACCGGGGGGCTCGGATATGGCTACACCTTC; clone_size: .; j_call: TRBJ1-2; v_call: TRBV7-3; d_call: .
cdr3_aa: CSVDLRVNTEAFF; cdr3_nt: TGCAGCGTTGATCTCAGGGTGAACACTGAAGCTTTCTTT; clone_size: .; j_call: TRBJ1-1; v_call: TRBV29-1; d_call: .
cdr3_aa: CASSLGTGSYNEQFF; cdr3_nt: TGTGCCAGCAGCTTAGGCACGGGCTCCTACAATGAGCAGTTCTTC; clone_size: once; j_call: TRBJ2-1; v_call: TRBV7-3; d_call: .
cdr3_aa: CATSARLAGGPDTQYF; cdr3_nt: TGTGCCACCAGCGCGCGACTAGCGGGGGGGCCAGATACGCAGTATTTT; clone_size: .; j_call: TRBJ2-3; v_call: TRBV15; d_call: TRBD2
cdr3_aa: CASIPETSGYTIYF; cdr3_nt: TGTGCCAGCATTCCTGAGACCTCGGGGTACACCATATATTTT; clone_size: .; j_call: TRBJ1-3; v_call: TRBV6-5; d_call: .
cdr3_aa: CASSVLGRDSGNTIYF; cdr3_nt: TGTGCCAGCAGCGTCCTCGGCAGGGACTCTGGAAACACCATATATTTT; clone_size: .; j_call: TRBJ1-3; v_call: TRBV9; d_call: .
cdr3_aa: CASSPLRRDTQETQYF; cdr3_nt: TGTGCCAGCTCACCCTTGCGCAGGGATACCCAAGAGACCCAGTACTTC; clone_size: .; j_call: TRBJ2-5; v_call: TRBV18; d_call: .
cdr3_aa: CASSLSGRGNNSPLHF; cdr3_nt: TGTGCCAGCAGCTTAAGCGGCAGGGGCAATAATTCACCCCTCCACTTT; clone_size: few; j_call: TRBJ1-6; v_call: TRBV7-3; d_call: .
cdr3_aa: CASRSPDNTRYGYTF; cdr3_nt: TGTGCCAGCAGGTCCCCCGACAACACTCGCTATGGCTACACCTTC; clone_size: .; j_call: TRBJ1-2; v_call: TRBV7-3; d_call: .
cdr3_aa: CASSKMGGGQGGFGYGYTF; cdr3_nt: TGTGCCAGCAGCAAAATGGGTGGGGGACAGGGGGGTTTCGGCTATGGCTACACCTTC; clone_size: .; j_call: TRBJ1-2; v_call: TRBV21-1; d_call: .
cdr3_aa: CASSPPHGTGGNTIYF; cdr3_nt: TGTGCCAGCTCACCACCCCATGGGACAGGCGGAAACACCATATATTTT; clone_size: .; j_call: TRBJ1-3; v_call: TRBV18; d_call: TRBD1
cdr3_aa: CASSFDRGFGNYGYTF; cdr3_nt: TGTGCCAGCAGTTTTGACAGGGGGTTTGGTAACTATGGCTACACCTTC; clone_size: .; j_call: TRBJ1-2; v_call: TRBV28; d_call: TRBD1
cdr3_aa: CASSYEPRTANSPLHF; cdr3_nt: TGTGCCAGCAGTTACGAGCCTCGGACAGCTAATTCACCCCTCCACTTT; clone_size: .; j_call: TRBJ1-6; v_call: TRBV6-5; d_call: .
cdr3_aa: CASSLESGQGNNEQFF; cdr3_nt: TGTGCCAGCAGCTTAGAGTCTGGACAGGGGAACAATGAGCAGTTCTTC; clone_size: .; j_call: TRBJ2-1; v_call: TRBV7-8; d_call: TRBD1
cdr3_aa: CASSQIQGNTEAFF; cdr3_nt: TGCGCCAGCAGCCAAATACAGGGCAACACTGAAGCTTTCTTT; clone_size: .; j_call: TRBJ1-1; v_call: TRBV4-1; d_call: .
cdr3_aa: CAISSPGQGSYEQYF; cdr3_nt: TGTGCCATCTCATCTCCGGGACAGGGTTCATACGAGCAGTACTTC; clone_size: .; j_call: TRBJ2-7; v_call: TRBV10-3; d_call: TRBD1
cdr3_aa: CASSLGSRQSSGNTIYF; cdr3_nt: TGTGCCAGCAGCTTAGGGTCCCGACAGAGCTCTGGAAACACCATATATTTT; clone_size: .; j_call: TRBJ1-3; v_call: TRBV7-9; d_call: .
cdr3_aa: CASSLFSGEAQFQETQYF; cdr3_nt: TGTGCCAGCAGCTTATTTAGCGGGGAGGCTCAATTTCAAGAGACCCAGTACTTC; clone_size: once; j_call: TRBJ2-5; v_call: TRBV7-9; d_call: TRBD2
cdr3_aa: CAWLFTGELFF; cdr3_nt: TGTGCCTGGTTATTCACCGGGGAGCTGTTTTTT; clone_size: .; j_call: TRBJ2-2; v_call: TRBV30; d_call: .
cdr3_aa: CASSARGLSGYTF; cdr3_nt: TGTGCCAGCAGCGCCAGGGGGCTGAGTGGCTACACCTTC; clone_size: .; j_call: TRBJ1-2; v_call: TRBV7-8; d_call: TRBD1
cdr3_aa: CASSLFWGRTGLNTEAFF; cdr3_nt: TGTGCCAGCAGCTTGTTTTGGGGAAGGACAGGACTGAACACTGAAGCTTTCTTT; clone_size: .; j_call: TRBJ1-1; v_call: TRBV5-8; d_call: TRBD1
cdr3_aa: CSYTEAYEQYF; cdr3_nt: TGCAGTTACACCGAGGCCTACGAGCAGTACTTC; clone_size: .; j_call: TRBJ2-7; v_call: TRBV29-1; d_call: .
cdr3_aa: CAIRGDGTSGRAGPTSSYNEQFF; cdr3_nt: TGTGCCATCAGGGGGGACGGGACTAGCGGGAGGGCAGGTCCCACTAGCTCCTACAATGAGCAGTTCTTC; clone_size: .; j_call: TRBJ2-1; v_call: TRBV10-3; d_call: TRBD2
cdr3_aa: CASSLPPGVFGQPQHF; cdr3_nt: TGCGCCAGCAGTCTCCCCCCGGGGGTTTTCGGTCAGCCCCAGCATTTT; clone_size: once; j_call: TRBJ1-5; v_call: TRBV23-1; d_call: .
cdr3_aa: CASSIAGGEGEQYF; cdr3_nt: TGCGCCAGCAGTATAGCGGGGGGCGAGGGGGAGCAGTACTTC; clone_size: .; j_call: TRBJ2-7; v_call: TRBV10-2; d_call: TRBD2
cdr3_aa: CASSLGQANEQYF; cdr3_nt: TGTGCCAGCAGCCTTGGACAGGCCAACGAGCAGTACTTC; clone_size: once; j_call: TRBJ2-7; v_call: TRBV7-6; d_call: TRBD1
cdr3_aa: CASSIGGFNEKLFF; cdr3_nt: TGTGCCAGTAGTATCGGAGGGTTTAATGAAAAACTGTTTTTT; clone_size: .; j_call: TRBJ1-4; v_call: TRBV19; d_call: .
cdr3_aa: CASSPGQGSNEKLFF; cdr3_nt: TGCGCCAGCAGCCCCGGACAGGGGTCAAATGAAAAACTGTTTTTT; clone_size: .; j_call: TRBJ1-4; v_call: TRBV5-1; d_call: TRBD1
cdr3_aa: CASSPVGGSTEAFF; cdr3_nt: TGTGCCAGCAGTCCGGTTGGTGGGAGCACTGAAGCTTTCTTT; clone_size: .; j_call: TRBJ1-1; v_call: TRBV27; d_call: .
cdr3_aa: CASNLDRVKLSRAFF; cdr3_nt: TGTGCCAGCAATCTTGACAGGGTGAAACTGAGCAGGGCTTTCTTT; clone_size: once; j_call: TRBJ1-1; v_call: TRBV28; d_call: TRBD1
cdr3_aa: CASSWTGWWEQYF; cdr3_nt: TGTGCCAGCAGCTGGACAGGGTGGTGGGAGCAGTACTTC; clone_size: .; j_call: TRBJ2-7; v_call: TRBV6-2/TRBV6-3; d_call: TRBD1
cdr3_aa: CASSAGRAEQYF; cdr3_nt: TGTGCCAGCAGTGCGGGCCGCGCCGAGCAGTACTTC; clone_size: .; j_call: TRBJ2-7; v_call: TRBV7-9; d_call: .
cdr3_aa: CSVLTGGKLFF; cdr3_nt: TGCAGCGTCCTGACAGGGGGAAAACTGTTTTTT; clone_size: .; j_call: TRBJ1-4; v_call: TRBV29-1; d_call: TRBD1
cdr3_aa: CASSQDLPWAITF; cdr3_nt: TGCGCCAGCAGCCAAGATTTGCCCTGGGCCATCACCTTC; clone_size: .; j_call: TRBJ1-2; v_call: TRBV4-3; d_call: .
cdr3_aa: CSALRGNTIYF; cdr3_nt: TGCAGTGCCCTGCGCGGAAACACCATATATTTT; clone_size: few; j_call: TRBJ1-3; v_call: TRBV20-1; d_call: .
cdr3_aa: CATSESATGGEAFF; cdr3_nt: TGTGCCACCAGCGAGAGCGCGACAGGGGGTGAAGCTTTCTTT; clone_size: .; j_call: TRBJ1-1; v_call: TRBV15; d_call: TRBD1
cdr3_aa: CASSLSDSRGYTF; cdr3_nt: TGTGCCAGCAGTTTGAGCGACTCGCGGGGCTACACCTTC; clone_size: .; j_call: TRBJ1-2; v_call: TRBV28; d_call: .
cdr3_aa: CSVVGGGLDNEQFF; cdr3_nt: TGCAGCGTTGTAGGAGGGGGACTAGACAATGAGCAGTTCTTC; clone_size: once; j_call: TRBJ2-1; v_call: TRBV29-1; d_call: TRBD2
cdr3_aa: CASSYRTGSGANVLTF; cdr3_nt: TGTGCCAGCAGTTACAGGACAGGGTCTGGGGCCAACGTCCTGACTTTC; clone_size: .; j_call: TRBJ2-6; v_call: TRBV6-5; d_call: TRBD1
cdr3_aa: CASSQTRGQTYEQYF; cdr3_nt: TGCGCCAGCAGCCAAACAAGGGGACAGACCTACGAGCAGTACTTC; clone_size: few; j_call: TRBJ2-7; v_call: TRBV4-3; d_call: TRBD1
cdr3_aa: CASSIRGHQKLFF; cdr3_nt: TGTGCCAGTAGTATAAGGGGCCATCAAAAACTGTTTTTT; clone_size: .; j_call: TRBJ1-4; v_call: TRBV19; d_call: .
cdr3_aa: CASSVRAPPGGNQPQHF; cdr3_nt: TGTGCCAGCAGCGTACGGGCTCCACCCGGGGGCAATCAGCCCCAGCATTTT; clone_size: .; j_call: TRBJ1-5; v_call: TRBV9; d_call: .
cdr3_aa: CASSYEGVTTDTQYF; cdr3_nt: TGTGCCAGCAGTTATGAGGGGGTTACCACAGATACGCAGTATTTT; clone_size: .; j_call: TRBJ2-3; v_call: TRBV6-5; d_call: .
cdr3_aa: CASSFADRLLEETQYF; cdr3_nt: TGTGCCAGCAGTTTTGCGGACAGGCTCCTCGAAGAGACCCAGTACTTC; clone_size: .; j_call: TRBJ2-5; v_call: TRBV28; d_call: TRBD1
cdr3_aa: CASGRGGSSTDTQYF; cdr3_nt: TGTGCCAGCGGGAGGGGCGGGAGTTCCACAGATACGCAGTATTTT; clone_size: once; j_call: TRBJ2-3; v_call: TRBV9; d_call: TRBD2
cdr3_aa: CASSPRTRNYGYTF; cdr3_nt: TGTGCCAGCAGTCCTCGGACAAGGAACTATGGCTACACCTTC; clone_size: .; j_call: TRBJ1-2; v_call: TRBV28; d_call: .
cdr3_aa: CASSHAKDPRDTQYF; cdr3_nt: TGTGCCAGCAGCCATGCAAAGGATCCTAGGGATACGCAGTATTTT; clone_size: .; j_call: TRBJ2-3; v_call: TRBV7-9; d_call: .
cdr3_aa: CASSFRARAGNTIYF; cdr3_nt: TGTGCCAGCAGTTTTCGAGCCAGGGCCGGAAACACCATATATTTT; clone_size: few; j_call: TRBJ1-3; v_call: TRBV28; d_call: .
cdr3_aa: CASGGSLITDTQYF; cdr3_nt: TGCGCCAGCGGCGGGAGTTTAATCACAGATACGCAGTATTTT; clone_size: .; j_call: TRBJ2-3; v_call: TRBV5-1; d_call: TRBD2
cdr3_aa: CASRSGGRPPQHF; cdr3_nt: TGTGCCAGCAGGTCAGGGGGTAGGCCGCCCCAGCATTTT; clone_size: .; j_call: TRBJ1-5; v_call: TRBV12-3/TRBV12-4; d_call: TRBD1
cdr3_aa: CSASMRIASYEQYF; cdr3_nt: TGCAGTGCTAGTATGCGGATAGCCTCCTACGAGCAGTACTTC; clone_size: once; j_call: TRBJ2-7; v_call: TRBV20-1; d_call: .
cdr3_aa: CAWRDRGQQDTQYF; cdr3_nt: TGTGCCTGGAGGGACAGGGGGCAACAAGATACGCAGTATTTT; clone_size: .; j_call: TRBJ2-3; v_call: TRBV30; d_call: TRBD1
cdr3_aa: CSVERGGTIYF; cdr3_nt: TGCAGCGTTGAGCGGGGGGGCACCATATATTTT; clone_size: .; j_call: TRBJ1-3; v_call: TRBV29-1; d_call: .
cdr3_aa: CASSGLAGPSYNEQFF; cdr3_nt: TGTGCCAGCAGCGGACTAGCGGGACCCTCCTACAATGAGCAGTTCTTC; clone_size: .; j_call: TRBJ2-1; v_call: TRBV28; d_call: TRBD2
cdr3_aa: CASSLGQGVTEAFF; cdr3_nt: TGTGCCAGCAGCTTAGGACAGGGAGTCACTGAAGCTTTCTTT; clone_size: .; j_call: TRBJ1-1; v_call: TRBV7-9; d_call: TRBD1
cdr3_aa: CASSAGQASQPQHF; cdr3_nt: TGTGCCAGCAGTGCGGGACAGGCAAGTCAGCCCCAGCATTTT; clone_size: .; j_call: TRBJ1-5; v_call: TRBV28; d_call: TRBD1
cdr3_aa: CASSSTGTPYEQYF; cdr3_nt: TGTGCCAGCAGCTCGACAGGGACCCCCTACGAGCAGTACTTC; clone_size: .; j_call: TRBJ2-7; v_call: TRBV21-1; d_call: .
cdr3_aa: CASSQSDGQARKAFF; cdr3_nt: TGTGCCAGCAGCCAATCGGACGGACAGGCTCGGAAGGCTTTCTTT; clone_size: .; j_call: TRBJ1-1; v_call: TRBV4-2; d_call: TRBD1
cdr3_aa: CASRDQTGAGNSPLHF; cdr3_nt: TGTGCCAGCAGGGATCAGACAGGGGCGGGTAATTCACCCCTCCACTTT; clone_size: .; j_call: TRBJ1-6; v_call: TRBV27; d_call: TRBD1